This is a list of T cell receptor beta chains from one sample in a study of shared clonotypes between healthy human individuals. Some clones are missing from TCRdb's copy, which holds only in-frame ones; the method was immunoSEQ multiplex PCR. The table shows approximately 2.1 million clones, with more than 85% occurring only once. The sample was naive CD4+ T cells from PBMCs. The receptor source for this set is a man aged 18 to 29 in good health. Some clones in this sample may be carry-over from other donors' samples. CDR3s include the opening cysteine and the closing phenylalanine or tryptophan. The order of the fields is clone size, V gene, D gene, J gene, CDR3 DNA, CDR3 protein. A D gene is named only where the DNA matches it firmly. Size is stated for part of the rows, as once, few or many counts, or as a class when the clone is expanded.

-	TRBV6-5	-	TRBJ2-7	TGTGCCAGCAGTTACCCGGGGCAGGGAACCTACGAGCAGTACTTC	CASSYPGQGTYEQYF
-	TRBV6-1	-	TRBJ1-1	TGTGCCAGCAGTGAATCTTGGAGGACTGAAGCTTTCTTT	CASSESWRTEAFF
-	TRBV6-6	-	TRBJ1-1	TGTGCCAGCAGTTCCGGGCGGGGGAACACTGAAGCTTTCTTT	CASSSGRGNTEAFF
-	TRBV11-2	-	TRBJ2-3	TGTGCCAGCAGCCCCGATGGGGGGAGCACAGATACGCAGTATTTT	CASSPDGGSTDTQYF
-	TRBV13	-	TRBJ1-5	TGTGCCAGCAGCTCGAAACCGGTTAAGGGTCAGCCCCAGCATTTT	CASSSKPVKGQPQHF
-	TRBV5-1	-	TRBJ2-5	TGCGCCAGCAGCCGAACTGTTCAAGAGACCCAGTACTTC	CASSRTVQETQYF
-	TRBV2	-	TRBJ2-1	TGTGCCAGCAGTGAATTCAGGGGACCGTACAATGAGCAGTTCTTC	CASSEFRGPYNEQFF
once	TRBV7-2	-	TRBJ2-3	TGTGCCAGCAGCTTATTGCGCCAGGGAATCCCAGATACGCAGTATTTT	CASSLLRQGIPDTQYF
-	TRBV10-3	-	TRBJ1-6	TGTGCCACGGACGAGACGCCGAATTCACCCCTCCACTTT	CATDETPNSPLHF
-	TRBV5-1	-	TRBJ2-3	TGCGCCAGCAGCGCAGGGTCGGGAGATACGCAGTATTTT	CASSAGSGDTQYF
-	TRBV27	-	TRBJ2-7	TGTGCCAGCAGTCCACCCGGGTTAGGCGCGAGGGCCTACGAGCAGTACTTC	CASSPPGLGARAYEQYF
-	TRBV7-7	-	TRBJ2-3	TGTGCCAGCAGCTTCGGGGGAGTGGGAGATACGCAGTATTTT	CASSFGGVGDTQYF
-	TRBV28	TRBD1	TRBJ1-5	TGTGCCAGCAGTTGGGACAGGGAAAGCCAGCCCCAGCATTTT	CASSWDRESQPQHF
-	TRBV5-1	-	TRBJ2-7	TGCGCCAGCAGCTTGGCCAACCCTGGCTACGAGCAGTACTTC	CASSLANPGYEQYF
-	TRBV6-5	TRBD2	TRBJ2-3	TGTGCCAGCAGCCGGGGGGGTTCGGGCACAGATACGCAGTATTTT	CASSRGGSGTDTQYF
-	TRBV18	-	TRBJ1-1	TGTGCCAGCTCACCGTCGCCAGGGCACATGAACACTGAAGCTTTCTTT	CASSPSPGHMNTEAFF
-	TRBV14	-	TRBJ2-1	TGTGCCAGCAGCCGGAATACTAGGAAGTTGGCACCTGAGCAGTTCTTC	CASSRNTRKLAPEQFF
-	TRBV19	-	TRBJ2-5	TGTGCCAGTAGTTCTCCCCCCTATGGTGGGAGTGAGACCCAGTACTTC	CASSSPPYGGSETQYF
-	TRBV19	-	TRBJ1-2	TGTGCCAGTAGTATCCAAAGGGTCTATGGCTACACCTTC	CASSIQRVYGYTF
-	TRBV15	-	TRBJ1-4	TGTGCCACCAGCGGCCGGACCGTAGATGGTGGTGAAAAACTGTTTTTT	CATSGRTVDGGEKLFF
-	TRBV7-8	TRBD2	TRBJ2-5	TGTGCCAGCAGCTTAATCCCTAGCGGGTTCCAAGAGACCCAGTACTTC	CASSLIPSGFQETQYF
-	TRBV5-4	TRBD2	TRBJ2-7	TGTGCCAGCAGCGGGAGGACTAGCGGGGCAAACTCCTACGAGCAGTACTTC	CASSGRTSGANSYEQYF
-	TRBV6-6	TRBD1	TRBJ2-7	TGTGCCAGCAGTTTACGCGGGACAGGGGCCTACGAGCAGTACTTC	CASSLRGTGAYEQYF
-	TRBV7-9	TRBD2	TRBJ2-5	TGTGCCAGCAGCTTTAGCGGGCCCGGGGAGACCCAGTACTTC	CASSFSGPGETQYF
-	TRBV6-6	-	TRBJ2-2	TGTGCCAGCATCCACCCTAACGGGGAGCTGTTTTTT	CASIHPNGELFF
-	TRBV5-1	-	TRBJ2-2	TGCGCCAGCAGCTCGGGGGTTGTCGGGGAGCTGTTTTTT	CASSSGVVGELFF
-	TRBV5-4	-	TRBJ2-3	TGTGCCAGCAGCTTCGACTCTTCCACAGATACGCAGTATTTT	CASSFDSSTDTQYF
-	TRBV18	-	TRBJ2-3	TGTGCCAGCTCACCAGCGACGGGAACAGATACGCAGTATTTT	CASSPATGTDTQYF
-	TRBV20-1	-	TRBJ2-1	TGCAGTGCGGCCAACAATGAGCAGTTCTTC	CSAANNEQFF
once	TRBV6-5	-	TRBJ1-1	TGTGCCAGCATAGTGATTGGGCAGCAGAACACTGAAGCTTTCTTT	CASIVIGQQNTEAFF
-	TRBV28	-	TRBJ2-7	TGTGCCAGCAGCCGTGGGGGCAACTCGTACTACGAGCAGTACTTC	CASSRGGNSYYEQYF
once	TRBV5-6	-	TRBJ1-2	TGTGCCAGCAGCTTGATAGTAGATGGCTACACCTTC	CASSLIVDGYTF
once	TRBV5-3	-	TRBJ1-5	TGTGCCAGAAGCCGGTTGGGGGAGGTGACGCCCCAGCATTTT	CARSRLGEVTPQHF
-	TRBV29-1	-	TRBJ2-3	TGCAGCGGGGTAGACCCAGATACGCAGTATTTT	CSGVDPDTQYF
-	TRBV7-2	TRBD1	TRBJ1-1	TGTGCCAGCAGCCGATCAGGGGGGAACACTGAAGCTTTCTTT	CASSRSGGNTEAFF
-	TRBV11-2	-	TRBJ2-7	TGTGCCAGCAGCTTACCGTACCACGAGCAGTACTTC	CASSLPYHEQYF
-	TRBV5-1	TRBD2	TRBJ2-3	TGCGCCAGCAGCGGTTCTAGCGGGAGCACAGATACGCAGTATTTT	CASSGSSGSTDTQYF
-	TRBV27	TRBD1	TRBJ2-3	TGTGCCACCTCGGACAGGGGGCGGACAGATACGCAGTATTTT	CATSDRGRTDTQYF
-	TRBV29-1	TRBD1	TRBJ2-1	TGCAGCGCCCCCCGGGAGCCGGGACAGGCAATTAATGAGCAGTTCTTC	CSAPREPGQAINEQFF
-	TRBV19	-	TRBJ1-2	TGTGCCAGTAGTATAGAGCGCACCAGCCGCTATGGCTACACCTTC	CASSIERTSRYGYTF
-	TRBV27	-	TRBJ2-7	TGTGCCAGCAGTTTTGGAGGGACACGGGTCCACGAGCAGTACTTC	CASSFGGTRVHEQYF
-	TRBV5-1	TRBD1	TRBJ2-5	TGCGCCAGCAGCTTGACAGGGGGCCGGGAGACCCAGTACTTC	CASSLTGGRETQYF
-	TRBV5-4	TRBD2	TRBJ2-6	TGTGCCAGCAGCCGGACTAGCGGTTACTCTGGGGCCAACGTCCTGACTTTC	CASSRTSGYSGANVLTF
-	TRBV5-5	-	TRBJ1-1	TGTGCCAGCAGCTTGGGGAGAGGGGCTGTTGAAGCTTTCTTT	CASSLGRGAVEAFF
once	TRBV28	-	TRBJ2-7	TGTGCCAGCTGGCAGGGCTGGGAGCAGTACTTC	CASWQGWEQYF
-	TRBV7-3	TRBD2	TRBJ2-2	TGTGCCAGCAGGGGACTAGCGGGAGGGAACACCGGGGAGCTGTTTTTT	CASRGLAGGNTGELFF
-	TRBV7-2	-	TRBJ2-1	TGTGCCAGCAGCCTGGACTTATCGATTCGGGGCAATGAGCAGTTCTTC	CASSLDLSIRGNEQFF
-	TRBV27	TRBD2	TRBJ2-7	TGTGCCAGCAAATTACAGCGGGAGACTGGCGAGCAGTACTTC	CASKLQRETGEQYF
few	TRBV5-1	-	TRBJ1-1	TGCGCCAGCACCTCGATGGGTGAAGCTTTCTTT	CASTSMGEAFF
-	TRBV5-1	-	TRBJ1-1	TGCGCCAGCAGCTTGGCCACTTCCCTGGGCACTGAAGCTTTCTTT	CASSLATSLGTEAFF
-	TRBV6-1	-	TRBJ2-3	TGTGCCAGCAGTGACCGACCGGGACGATTCACAGATACGCAGTATTTT	CASSDRPGRFTDTQYF
-	TRBV19	-	TRBJ1-1	TGTGCCAGTAGCTTCCAAGGGGGGGGCTTAGCTGAAGCTTTCTTT	CASSFQGGGLAEAFF
-	TRBV7-9	-	TRBJ2-5	TGTGCCAGCAGCTTAGGAATACCGCAGTACCAAGAGACCCAGTACTTC	CASSLGIPQYQETQYF
once	TRBV14	-	TRBJ2-2	TGTGCCAGCAGACAGAAGGCAGCGACCCCCGGGGAGCTGTTTTTT	CASRQKAATPGELFF